Sequencing of this TCR beta chain was carried out in a study of T cell responses to AZD1222 COVID-19 vaccine. The overall study: Second-dose intervals of approximately 4 or approximately 12 weeks were pooled.

Findings and caveats of the study: Among spike-specific TCRs, nearly half reportedly target unmutated variant regions. Donor demographics were predominantly white British with a female majority; clonal diversity may be underestimated. Researchers took repertoire samples only after the peak T cell response had come.

TCRdb keeps only in-frame clones here, not all; method: immunoSEQ multiplex PCR. This sample has 100,000 to 150,000 clones; roughly 89% occur once, and the top ten carry about 6%. With regard to this clone: Antigen specificity is unknown.

The CDR3 extends over 13 amino acids. The V gene lost 0 bases and the J gene lost 8 bases, with 10 bases spanning the gap. The material sequenced was peripheral blood, taken on day 0 of AZD1222 vaccination. This TCR was sampled from an adult in good health. The chain uses TRBV12-3 or TRBV12-4 and TRBJ1-1; D gene unclear. CDR3 in DNA: TGTGCCAGCAGTTTAGCTAGGGAGGCAGAAGCTTTCTTT. Amino acids: CASSLAREAEAFF.